The 7 T cell receptor beta chains below come from one sample, sequenced in a study of lymphopenia after photon versus proton radiotherapy. This table comes from immunoSEQ multiplex PCR, and its TCRdb copy is limited to in-frame clones, with some not included. The data contain around 20,000 clones, about 88% of them seen just once; the ten biggest clones take up 8% to 10%. Specimen: peripheral blood, collected from a patient treated with proton-based radiotherapy. The source is a man aged 65 to 85 with pancreatic cancer.

V and J are TRBV5-1 and TRBJ1-1; 8 bases are a match to TRBD1. V shed 6 bases, J shed 2 bases, and the junction held 9 bases outside the gene matches. From germline, CDR1 is SGHRS and CDR2 YFSETQ. The length of the CDR3 is 15 residues. Here the CDR3 DNA reads TGCGCCAGCACTCCTAGAACAGGGGGAAACACTGAAGCTTTCTTT. Translation gives CASTPRTGGNTEAFF.

Concerning this clone itself: A read error may account for a junction end that differs from germline. This rearrangement joins TRBV2 to TRBJ2-1; 10 nucleotides match TRBD1. The germline V gene encodes CDR1 SNHLY and CDR2 FYNNEI. The CDR3 runs 15 residues. CDR3 residues: CASSEDRGQYNEQFF. The CDR3 DNA follows: TGTGCCAGCAGCGAAGACAGGGGGCAGTACAATGAGCAGTTCTTC. The full variable domain, completed using reference TRBV2 and TRBJ2-1, is EPEVTQTPSHQVTQMGQEVILRCVPISNHLYFYWYRQILGQKVEFLVSFYNNEISEKSEIFDDQFSVERPDGSNFTLKIRSTKLEDSAMYFCASSEDRGQYNEQFFGPGTRLTVL.

The V call is TRBV19, the J call TRBJ1-1; 11 bases map to TRBD1. From germline, CDR1 is LNHDA and CDR2 SQIVND (reference sequence). This CDR3 region has 15 residues. The ends lost 5 bases at V and 4 bases at J; junction bases unmatched: 6. The CDR3 is CASSPGTGGTTEAFF. The CDR3 coding sequence is TGTGCCAGTAGTCCGGGGACAGGGGGGACCACTGAAGCTTTCTTT.

The chain links TRBV28 to TRBJ2-5, with 7 bases lining up with TRBD1. The CDR3 is 16 amino acids. Germline trimming cut 6 bases from V and 3 bases from J; bases unmatched to any gene: 13. CDR1 and CDR2 (germline): MDHEN, SYDVKM. This CDR3 reads CASSSRKGQPKETQYF. Written as DNA, the CDR3 is TGTGCCAGCAGCAGTAGAAAGGGACAGCCGAAAGAGACCCAGTACTTC.

The chain combines TRBV6-1 with TRBJ2-6; D may be TRBD1 (6 bases). The CDR3 is 14 residues long. CDR1 is MNHNS and CDR2 is SASEGT in the germline V gene. Trimming shortened V by 8 bases and J by 4 bases, and 12 bases separated the two germline ends. The CDR3 nucleotides read TGTGCCAGCGATACAGGGTCCGGGGCCAACGTCCTGACTTTC. It translates to CASDTGSGANVLTF.

This rearrangement joins TRBV2 to TRBJ1-5, with a possible D match to TRBD1 (6 bases). V lost 6 bases and J lost 4, with 13 bases in between. The CDR3 spans 14 residues. Germline CDR1 reads SNHLY; CDR2 reads FYNNEI. In nucleotides, the CDR3 is TGTGCCAGCAGCTGGACAGCCGCGAATCAGCCCCAGCATTTT. Its translation is CASSWTAANQPQHF.

The V gene is TRBV15, the J gene TRBJ1-1, with a possible D match to TRBD1 (6 bases). The CDR3 contains 15 residues. Trimming took off 0 bases at V and 4 bases at J, with 12 bases between the two ends. CDR1 is LNHNV, CDR2 YYDKDF, per germline (reference sequence). This CDR3 reads CATSRDRGARTEAFF. CDR3 nucleotides: TGTGCCACCAGCAGAGATCGGGGGGCGCGCACTGAAGCTTTCTTT.